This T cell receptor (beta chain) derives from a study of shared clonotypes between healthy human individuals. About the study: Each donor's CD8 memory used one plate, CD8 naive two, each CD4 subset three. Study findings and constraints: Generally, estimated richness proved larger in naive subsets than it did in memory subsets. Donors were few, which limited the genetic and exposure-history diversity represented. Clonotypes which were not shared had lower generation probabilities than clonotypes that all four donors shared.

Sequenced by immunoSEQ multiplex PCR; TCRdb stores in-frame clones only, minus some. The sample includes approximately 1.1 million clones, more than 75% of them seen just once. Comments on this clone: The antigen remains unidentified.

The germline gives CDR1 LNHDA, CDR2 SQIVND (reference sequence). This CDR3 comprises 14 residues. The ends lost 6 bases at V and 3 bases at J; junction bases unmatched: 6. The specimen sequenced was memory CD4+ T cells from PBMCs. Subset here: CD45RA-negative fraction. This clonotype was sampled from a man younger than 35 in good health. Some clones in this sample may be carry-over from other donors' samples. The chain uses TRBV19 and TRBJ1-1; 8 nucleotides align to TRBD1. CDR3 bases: TGTGCCAGTAGGGACAGGGCTGTAGACACTGAAGCTTTCTTT. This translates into CASRDRAVDTEAFF. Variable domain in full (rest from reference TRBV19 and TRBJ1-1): DGGITQSPKYLFRKEGQNVTLSCEQNLNHDAMYWYRQDPGQGLRLIYYSQIVNDFQKGDIAEGYSVSREKKESFPLTVTSAQKNPTAFYLCASRDRAVDTEAFFGQGTRLTVV.